Listed below are T cell receptor beta chains from one sample, sequenced in a study of post-analysis software for immune sequencing data. TCRdb reprocessed the PCR reads with MiXCR, giving one entry per CDR3 protein. Found here are hundreds of thousands of distinct CDR3 sequences, about 27% of them singletons; the top ten hold around 0.6%. The sequenced material came from blood. These receptors originate from a girl aged 5 to 17 with multiple sclerosis. CDR3s include the opening cysteine and the closing phenylalanine or tryptophan. The D gene is left open where the match is weak. Expanded clones are given a class, and other clones once, few, many or no size at all.

abundance	v_gene	d_gene	j_gene	CDR3aa	CDR3nt
many	TRBV27	TRBD1	TRBJ2-7	CASSPGTGGNEQYF	TGTGCCAGCAGTCCCGGGACAGGCGGGAACGAGCAGTACTTC
once	TRBV11-2	NA	TRBJ2-3	CVGAGFTDTQYF	TGTGTAGGCGCGGGGTTCACAGATACGCAGTATTTT
NA	TRBV7-8	TRBD2	TRBJ2-3	CASSSLAGGVDTQYF	TGTGCCAGCAGCTCCCTAGCGGGAGGGGTGGATACGCAGTATTTT
many	TRBV29-1	TRBD2	TRBJ2-7	CSVAPGGSTHEQYF	TGCAGCGTCGCCCCGGGGGGGAGTACCCACGAGCAGTACTTC
NA	TRBV20-1	NA	TRBJ1-5	CSAPEGLQPQHF	TGCAGTGCCCCCGAAGGGCTTCAGCCCCAGCATTTT
NA	TRBV5-1	NA	TRBJ2-5	CASSAEGLPLQETQYF	TGCGCCAGCAGCGCCGAGGGACTTCCCCTCCAAGAGACCCAGTACTTC
NA	TRBV12-3/TRBV12-4	NA	TRBJ2-7	CASSETSGVAGGFYEQYF	TGTGCCAGCAGCGAAACCTCTGGCGTGGCCGGGGGCTTCTACGAGCAGTACTTC
NA	TRBV7-2	TRBD1	TRBJ2-3	CASSRYTRQGQDTQYF	TGTGCCAGCAGTCGATATACAAGACAGGGACAGGATACGCAGTATTTT
NA	TRBV3-1	NA	TRBJ1-4	CASARGTLGKLFF	TGTGCCAGCGCCCGAGGGACATTAGGAAAACTGTTTTTT
NA	TRBV7-8	NA	TRBJ1-5	CASSLVGGRISNQPQHF	TGTGCCAGCAGCTTAGTCGGGGGGCGTATAAGCAATCAGCCCCAGCATTTT
few	TRBV10-3	NA	TRBJ2-6	CAIGGLDSFPGANVLTF	TGTGCCATAGGCGGGCTAGATTCCTTTCCTGGGGCCAACGTCCTGACTTTC
NA	TRBV20-1	NA	TRBJ1-2	CSASKVEDYGYTF	TGCAGTGCCAGTAAGGTTGAGGACTATGGCTACACCTTC
NA	TRBV9	TRBD1	TRBJ2-6	CASSRQGFAGANVLTF	TGTGCCAGCAGTCGACAGGGCTTCGCTGGGGCCAACGTCCTGACTTTC
NA	TRBV9	NA	TRBJ1-2	CASSPWQGGGYTF	TGTGCCAGCAGCCCCTGGCAGGGTGGTGGCTACACCTTC
NA	TRBV6-2/TRBV6-3	TRBD1	TRBJ2-7	CTTTRTGGEQYF	TGTACCACTACGCGGACAGGGGGCGAGCAGTACTTC
NA	TRBV7-2	TRBD2	TRBJ2-1	CASSASGLAGDPSSYNEQFF	TGTGCCAGCAGCGCCTCGGGGCTGGCGGGGGACCCGAGCTCCTACAATGAGCAGTTCTTC
few	TRBV4-1	TRBD1	TRBJ2-4	CASSPDRGQSAGQSNIQYF	TGCGCCAGCAGCCCGGACAGGGGTCAATCCGCCGGGCAGTCAAACATTCAGTACTTC
NA	TRBV27	NA	TRBJ1-6	CASSFRGSAPLHF	TGTGCCAGCAGTTTCAGGGGCTCGGCACCCCTCCACTTT
few	TRBV15	TRBD1	TRBJ2-5	CATSRTKGQGPEETQYF	TGTGCCACCAGCAGAACCAAAGGACAGGGTCCAGAAGAGACCCAGTACTTC
many	TRBV29-1	NA	TRBJ1-5	CSVADNSNQPQHF	TGCAGCGTTGCTGACAATAGCAATCAGCCCCAGCATTTT
few	TRBV10-1	NA	TRBJ2-3	CASAGTRSTDTQYF	TGCGCCAGCGCCGGGACACGGAGCACAGATACGCAGTATTTT
NA	TRBV11-2	NA	TRBJ2-5	CASSLVGGQGTQYF	TGTGCCAGCAGCTTAGTCGGGGGGCAGGGGACCCAGTACTTC
NA	TRBV11-2	TRBD2	TRBJ2-5	CASSLRALAGKETQYF	TGTGCCAGCAGCCTAAGGGCGCTAGCGGGCAAAGAGACCCAGTACTTC
few	TRBV20-1	NA	TRBJ1-2	CSATRDGLYGYTF	TGCAGTGCTACCCGGGACGGACTCTATGGCTACACCTTC
NA	TRBV5-1	TRBD2	TRBJ2-1	CASRAGGGGYNEQFF	TGCGCCAGCAGGGCCGGCGGCGGGGGCTACAATGAGCAGTTCTTC
NA	TRBV29-1	NA	TRBJ2-2	CSGRGAAPQGELFF	TGCAGCGGCCGTGGCGCGGCTCCTCAAGGGGAGCTGTTTTTT
NA	TRBV20-1	NA	TRBJ2-1	CSAPHDSNNEQFF	TGCAGTGCTCCCCACGACTCGAACAATGAGCAGTTCTTC
NA	TRBV29-1	NA	TRBJ2-7	CSPRGNEQYF	TGCAGCCCCCGGGGGAACGAGCAGTACTTC
NA	TRBV20-1	NA	TRBJ2-7	CSATSATRSYEQYF	TGCAGTGCAACAAGCGCGACCCGCTCCTACGAGCAGTACTTC
NA	TRBV12-3/TRBV12-4	TRBD2	TRBJ2-7	CASRWTGFGTSGTYEQYF	TGTGCCAGCAGGTGGACAGGATTTGGGACTAGCGGGACGTACGAGCAGTACTTC
NA	TRBV10-3	NA	TRBJ1-5	CAISDGGSNQPQHF	TGTGCCATCAGTGATGGGGGGAGCAATCAGCCCCAGCATTTT
NA	TRBV4-3	TRBD1	TRBJ2-7	CASSRRGTGAYEQYF	TGCGCCAGCAGCCGTCGTGGGACAGGGGCCTACGAGCAGTACTTC
few	TRBV5-5	TRBD2	TRBJ2-7	CASSLAPSGDPYEQYF	TGTGCCAGCAGCTTGGCCCCTAGCGGGGACCCCTACGAGCAGTACTTC
NA	TRBV10-3	NA	TRBJ1-4	CAISESGEKLFF	TGTGCCATCAGTGAGTCAGGAGAAAAACTGTTTTTT
NA	TRBV5-1	NA	TRBJ2-5	CASSPNGSQETQYF	TGCGCCAGCAGCCCCAACGGATCCCAAGAGACCCAGTACTTC
NA	TRBV7-8	NA	TRBJ2-5	CASSPRQGTSFGTQYF	TGTGCCAGCAGCCCCAGACAGGGGACTAGTTTTGGGACCCAGTACTTC
NA	TRBV2	TRBD2	TRBJ2-7	CASRIGLETDEQYF	TGTGCCAGCAGGATCGGACTAGAAACGGACGAGCAGTACTTC
few	TRBV14	NA	TRBJ2-5	CASSLRGANRIETQYF	TGTGCCAGCAGCCTCCGGGGGGCTAACAGAATTGAGACCCAGTACTTC
few	TRBV28	NA	TRBJ2-1	CASRFGGLTHNEQFF	TGTGCCAGCAGATTCGGTGGACTAACACACAATGAGCAGTTCTTC
NA	TRBV7-2	TRBD2	TRBJ2-3	CASSQGGGPTHTQYF	TGTGCCAGCAGCCAGGGCGGGGGGCCCACCCATACGCAGTATTTT
NA	TRBV10-3	NA	TRBJ2-5	CAISDWGGRHQETQYF	TGTGCCATCAGCGACTGGGGCGGGCGTCACCAAGAGACCCAGTACTTC
few	TRBV6-5	NA	TRBJ1-6	CASRNPDWNSPLHF	TGTGCCAGCAGAAACCCCGACTGGAATTCACCCCTCCACTTT
few	TRBV10-2	NA	TRBJ1-4	CASCRRDQCEKLFF	TGCGCCAGCTGCCGCCGGGACCAGTGTGAAAAACTGTTTTTT
NA	TRBV27	NA	TRBJ2-7	CASSSRLTGTPYEQYF	TGTGCCAGCAGTTCCCGCCTGACAGGTACCCCCTACGAGCAGTACTTC
NA	TRBV29-1	TRBD1	TRBJ1-1	CSVGVSGGTEAFF	TGCAGCGTTGGGGTATCAGGGGGCACTGAAGCTTTCTTT
few	TRBV20-1	TRBD2	TRBJ2-7	CSARPSGTSSYEQYF	TGCAGTGCTAGACCTAGCGGGACGAGCTCCTACGAGCAGTACTTC
NA	TRBV28	NA	TRBJ2-6	CASLHSGANVLTF	TGTGCCAGCCTCCACTCTGGGGCCAACGTCCTGACTTTC
many	TRBV28	TRBD2	TRBJ2-1	CASSSPGLLGGEQFF	TGTGCCAGCAGTTCTCCGGGACTACTCGGAGGTGAGCAGTTCTTC
NA	TRBV29-1	TRBD2	TRBJ2-5	CSVDSVGGGETQYF	TGCAGCGTTGATTCTGTAGGCGGGGGGGAGACCCAGTACTTC
NA	TRBV7-2	NA	TRBJ2-1	CASSLDPAGEQFF	TGTGCCAGCAGCTTAGACCCTGCCGGGGAGCAGTTCTTC
NA	TRBV24-1	TRBD1	TRBJ2-7	CATSDPRTGFEQYF	TGTGCCACCAGTGACCCTCGGACAGGGTTCGAGCAGTACTTC
few	TRBV6-1	TRBD1	TRBJ2-3	CASSETGADTQYF	TGTGCCAGCAGTGAGACAGGGGCGGATACGCAGTATTTT
NA	TRBV11-2	NA	TRBJ2-5	CASSWDAEETQYF	TGTGCCAGCAGCTGGGACGCCGAGGAGACTCAGTACTTC